The 22 T cell receptor beta chains given below trace back to one sample, sequenced in a study of blood T cell repertoires in COVID-19. Method: immunoSEQ multiplex PCR; TCRdb's copy keeps in-frame clones and lacks some. The sample lists some 130,000 clones; over 75% were seen once. Sequencing used peripheral blood. These receptor sequences come from a man aged 70-80 years with active COVID-19.

The chain is built from TRBV2 and TRBJ2-5, with 11 nucleotides matching TRBD2. Germline trimming cut 6 bases from V and 8 bases from J; bases unmatched to any gene: 8. Germline V gene sequence: CDR1 SNHLY, CDR2 FYNNEI. The CDR3 has 14 amino acids. The CDR3 DNA reads TGTGCCAGCAGAACCGGGACTAGCGGTTCTACCCAGTACTTC. Translated: CASRTGTSGSTQYF.

The chain joins TRBV7-8 to TRBJ2-2; perhaps TRBD1 as D (5 bases). Looked up from germline, CDR1 is SGHVS and CDR2 is FQNEAQ. The V end lost 5 bases, the J end lost 4 bases, and 17 bases lay between the germline ends. The CDR3 sequence is 16 residues long. The chain's CDR3 is CASSGAVSAATGELFF. As DNA, the CDR3 is TGTGCCAGCAGCGGGGCGGTCTCCGCGGCCACCGGGGAGCTGTTTTTT.

As regards this clone: The same CDR3 arises from other DNA sequences in this sample as well. The chain couples TRBV7-9 to TRBJ1-1; unclear D gene. CDR1 SEHNR and CDR2 FQNEAQ come from the germline V gene (reference sequence). This CDR3 comprises 13 residues. V shed 2 bases and J shed 1 base, with 5 bases lying between them. The CDR3 DNA follows: TGTGCCAGCAGCTTACAGGAGAACACTGAAGCTTTCTTT. This codes for CASSLQENTEAFF.

J is TRBJ2-7 and V is TRBV5-4, with 7 nucleotides matching TRBD1. The ends lost 4 bases at V and 2 bases at J; junction bases unmatched: 6. This CDR3 has 14 amino acids. CDR1 is SGHNT, CDR2 YYREEE, per germline (reference sequence). CDR3 sequence reads: CASSQGTVTYEQYF. DNA for the CDR3: TGTGCCAGCAGCCAGGGGACAGTCACCTACGAGCAGTACTTC.

The chain is built from TRBV28 and TRBJ1-5; D unclear. The V gene lost 2 bases and the J gene lost 2 bases, with 7 bases spanning the gap. Looked up from germline, CDR1 is MDHEN and CDR2 is SYDVKM. The CDR3 loop spans 14 amino acids. CDR3 in DNA: TGTGCCAGCAGTTTAACCGGGGGCAATCAGCCCCAGCATTTT. It translates to CASSLTGGNQPQHF.

The chain joins TRBV14 to TRBJ1-4, with TRBD1 matching over 9 bases. The CDR3 spans 16 residues. Per germline, CDR1 SGHDN and CDR2 FVKESK. The V gene end was trimmed by 4 bases and the J gene end by 10 bases; junction bases not matched to a gene: 13. CDR3 region: CASSPNQGTGRAKLFF. Here the CDR3 DNA reads TGTGCCAGCAGCCCTAATCAAGGGACAGGGCGGGCAAAACTGTTTTTT. Complete variable domain (other parts from reference TRBV14 and TRBJ1-4): EAGVTQFPSHSVIEKGQTVTLRCDPISGHDNLYWYRRVMGKEIKFLLHFVKESKQDESGMPNNRFLAERTGGTYSTLKVQPAELEDSGVYFCASSPNQGTGRAKLFFGSGTQLSVL.

The V gene is TRBV2, the J gene TRBJ1-1; TRBD1 might be the D (5 bases). The CDR3 runs to 15 residues. Germline V gives CDR1 SNHLY, CDR2 FYNNEI. The V end lost 7 bases, the J end lost 4 bases, and 19 bases lay between the germline ends. For the CDR3, the DNA is TGTGCCAGCACCCAGGAGGGGTTAGGGCCCACTGAAGCTTTCTTT. It specifies CASTQEGLGPTEAFF.

The chain is built from TRBV5-4 and TRBJ2-5; the D gene is possibly TRBD2 (5 bases). The CDR3 covers 16 residues. Trimming removed 0 bases at V and 1 base at J, with 13 bases between. The V gene's germline CDR1 is SGHNT and CDR2 YYREEE (reference sequence). CDR3 amino acids: CASSLGPIASQETQYF. The DNA of the CDR3 is TGTGCCAGCAGCTTGGGACCCATAGCGAGCCAAGAGACCCAGTACTTC. Full variable domain (outside the CDR3, taken from reference TRBV5-4 and TRBJ2-5): ETGVTQSPTHLIKTRGQQVTLRCSSQSGHNTVSWYQQALGQGPQFIFQYYREEENGRGNFPPRFSGLQFPNYSSELNVNALELDDSALYLCASSLGPIASQETQYFGPGTRLLVL.

This clone was counted once. This chain links TRBV5-1 with TRBJ1-3; the match to TRBD1 covers 10 bases. The germline V gene encodes CDR1 SGHRS and CDR2 YFSETQ. The CDR3 length is 17 residues. The ends lost 0 bases at V and 0 bases at J; junction bases unmatched: 3. The CDR3 DNA sequence: TGCGCCAGCAGCTTGGGGGACAGGGGCCTCTCTGGAAACACCATATATTTT. Protein sequence: CASSLGDRGLSGNTIYF.

The chain carries TRBV18 and TRBJ1-5; TRBD1 is a possible D gene (5 bases). V was trimmed by 2 bases and J by 6 bases, leaving 11 bases between them. This CDR3 has 14 amino acids. CDR1 and CDR2 (germline): KGHSH, LQKENI. The CDR3 nucleotides are TGTGCCAGCTCACCATTCGGGGGTAGTCAGCCCCAGCATTTT. Residues: CASSPFGGSQPQHF.

This chain joins TRBV28 and TRBJ2-7, with 7 positions matching TRBD2. The CDR3 is made up of 15 amino acids. V dropped 5 bases and J dropped 8; count of bases not matched to a gene: 15. The germline CDR1 and CDR2 sequences are MDHEN and SYDVKM. CDR3 residues: CASSPWEGWGRKQYF. The CDR3 nucleotides read TGTGCCAGCAGTCCCTGGGAGGGGTGGGGTAGGAAGCAGTACTTC.

The chain combines TRBV2 with TRBJ2-3; D might be TRBD1 (6 bases). The V gene lost 6 bases and the J gene lost 5 bases, with 18 bases spanning the gap. Germline loops: CDR1 SNHLY, CDR2 FYNNEI. This CDR3 region has 15 residues. CDR3 DNA: TGTGCCAGCAGACCCCGGTCAGGGGTAAGAGATACGCAGTATTTT. Residues: CASRPRSGVRDTQYF.

The table lists this clone with a few counts. The V and J genes are TRBV5-8 and TRBJ2-1, with D possibly TRBD1 on 6 matching bases. V gave up 3 bases and J gave up 8 bases, with 15 bases separating them. Germline CDR1 reads SGHTS; CDR2 reads YDEGEE. This CDR3 comprises 14 residues. The CDR3 sequence: CASSSWDKGDEQFF. CDR3 in DNA: TGTGCCAGCAGCTCATGGGACAAAGGCGATGAGCAGTTCTTC.

This rearrangement joins TRBV4-1 to TRBJ2-7; 7 positions agree with TRBD1. Germline CDR1 reads MGHRA; CDR2 reads YSYEKL. The CDR3 is made up of 14 amino acids. With V trimmed by 3 bases and J by 2 bases, 4 bases remained unmatched. The CDR3 reads CASSHTGDPYEQYF. CDR3 nucleotide sequence: TGCGCCAGCAGCCACACAGGGGACCCCTACGAGCAGTACTTC.

The J gene is TRBJ1-1, the V gene TRBV6-2 or TRBV6-3; D is undetermined. V was cut by 6 bases and J by 3 bases, with 14 bases left in between. The germline V gene encodes CDR1 MNHEY and CDR2 SVGEGT. CDR3 length equals 14 residues. The CDR3 loop is CASSPTLRDTEAFF. CDR3 DNA: TGTGCCAGCAGCCCGACGCTTCGGGACACTGAAGCTTTCTTT.

The CDR3 coding sequence is TGTGCCAGCAGCTTGCGACTAGCGGGAGGGCCCCATGAGCAGTTCTTC. Translating it yields CASSLRLAGGPHEQFF. This chain links TRBV7-2 with TRBJ2-1; TRBD2 matches 14 bases. The CDR3 is 16 residues long. CDR1 and CDR2 from the germline V gene are SGHTA and FQGNSA. V shed 3 bases, J shed 8 bases, and the junction held 6 bases outside the gene matches.

The chain joins TRBV5-1 to TRBJ1-1; perhaps TRBD1 as D (5 bases). This CDR3 is built from 13 residues. Trimming took off 3 bases at V and 0 bases at J, with 6 bases between the two ends. The V gene's germline CDR1 is SGHRS and CDR2 YFSETQ. As DNA, the CDR3 is TGCGCCAGCAGCTCAGGGATGAACACTGAAGCTTTCTTT. Its protein is CASSSGMNTEAFF.

The chain has TRBV7-6 and TRBJ1-3; TRBD1 matches 7 bases. The J segment lost 4 bases and the V segment lost 2 bases, leaving 14 bases of the junction unmatched. Germline CDR1 reads SGHVS; CDR2 reads FNYEAQ. The CDR3 consists of 18 residues. CDR3 in DNA: TGTGCCAGCAGCTTATCCCCCCCACGGCAGGGGGGAGGAAACACCATATATTTT. This codes for CASSLSPPRQGGGNTIYF.

V and J are TRBV7-2 and TRBJ2-5, with D perhaps TRBD2 (6 bases). There are 16 residues in the CDR3. The V gene's germline CDR1 is SGHTA and CDR2 FQGNSA. The V and J ends lost 1 base and 5 bases respectively, with 17 bases between them. CDR3 sequence (DNA): TGTGCCAGCAGCTTAGAGAGGGCGGGAACACGGGAGACCCAGTACTTC. The encoded protein is CASSLERAGTRETQYF.

The chain recombines TRBV9 with TRBJ2-7, with D possibly TRBD1 on 6 matching bases. Germline loops: CDR1 SGDLS, CDR2 YYNGEE. CDR3 length equals 14 residues. Between the trimmed V and J ends, which lost 3 bases and 7 bases, there was a span of 17 bases. The CDR3 here is CASSADSATGEQYF. Here the CDR3 DNA reads TGTGCCAGCAGCGCTGATTCCGCTACAGGGGAGCAGTACTTC.

The genes are TRBV11-2 and TRBJ2-7; 11 bases map to TRBD2. Germline-derived CDR1 and CDR2 are SGHAT and FQNNGV. V gave up 2 bases and J gave up 6 bases; unmatched junction bases: 9. The CDR3 is made up of 16 amino acids. CDR3 residues: CASSLRLLAGAAEQYF. The CDR3 DNA follows: TGTGCCAGCAGCTTAAGGTTACTAGCGGGAGCGGCCGAGCAGTACTTC.

The rearrangement joins TRBV7-8 to TRBJ2-7, with D perhaps matching TRBD1 (6 bases). The CDR3 is 14 residues long. V dropped 3 bases and J dropped 0 bases, with 9 bases sitting between them. From germline, CDR1 is SGHVS and CDR2 FQNEAQ. CDR3 in amino acids: CASSFTGSSYEQYF. DNA for the CDR3: TGTGCCAGCAGCTTTACAGGGAGCTCCTACGAGCAGTACTTC. Drawing the rest from reference TRBV7-8 and TRBJ2-7, the complete variable domain is GAGVSQSPRYKVAKRGQDVALRCDPISGHVSLFWYQQALGQGPEFLTYFQNEAQLDKSGLPSDRFFAERPEGSVSTLKIQRTQQEDSAVYLCASSFTGSSYEQYFGPGTRLTVT.